Sequencing of this T cell receptor beta chain was carried out in a study of siplizumab effects on memory and regulatory T cells. Profiling relied on immunoSEQ multiplex PCR, and the TCRdb table lists in-frame clones only, not all of them. The table lists about 100,000 clones, over 90% of them singletons. Comments on this clone: The target antigen is unknown.

V was trimmed by 4 bases and J by 5 bases, leaving 15 bases between them. Germline V gene data show CDR1 as MNHNS and CDR2 as SASEGT. This CDR3 comprises 15 residues. Overall study findings and caveats: A major contribution to the alloresponse seemed to be made by naive T cells, which seemed more diverse than memory cells. Just a small share of alloreactive clones was traced back to unstimulated subsets. The authors did not confirm suppressive function in proliferating Tregs from siplizumab cultures. Siplizumab produced a significant reduction in alloreactive sequences that were traceable to unstimulated CD4+ memory cells.

This receptor was obtained from a human donor in good health. The chain combines TRBV6-1 with TRBJ2-1; TRBD1 might be the D (6 bases). Sequenced material: Tregs sorted from blood. The CDR3 nucleotides are TGTGCCAGCAGTGTTGGACAGCCCCCAAACAATGAGCAGTTCTTC. It is translated as CASSVGQPPNNEQFF.